The 22 T cell receptor beta chains below were found in one sample sequenced in a study of T cell responses to AZD1222 COVID-19 vaccine. The protocol was immunoSEQ multiplex PCR, while the TCRdb copy is restricted to in-frame clones and leaves out a portion. The data contain over 150,000 clones, around nine tenths of them singletons. Here the sequenced sample was peripheral blood, taken on day 0 of AZD1222 vaccination. Receptors were obtained from an adult in good health.

The chain has TRBV24-1 and TRBJ2-7; a possible D gene is TRBD1 (5 bases). The CDR3 extends over 14 amino acids. CDR1 and CDR2 (germline): KGHDR, SFDVKD. Trimming left V 8 bases short and J 2 bases short, with 15 bases between. CDR3 DNA: TGTGCCACCAAAAAAGGGGCCGACACCTACGAGCAGTACTTC. It is translated as CATKKGADTYEQYF.

Of note for this clone: One end of the junction is discordant with germline, which a read error may explain. This chain links TRBV7-7 with TRBJ2-2, with 12 bases aligning to TRBD2. The V gene's germline CDR1 is SSHAT and CDR2 FNYEAQ (reference sequence). There are 22 residues in the CDR3. The chain's CDR3 is CASSLDPITLAGGNGYTGELFF. Here the CDR3 DNA reads TGTGCTAGCAGCTTAGACCCAATTACTCTAGCGGGAGGGAACGGATACACCGGGGAGCTGTTTTTT.

V is TRBV2 and J is TRBJ2-7, with 7 positions matching TRBD1. The CDR3 runs 16 residues. CDR1 is SNHLY and CDR2 is FYNNEI in the germline V gene. With 6 bases clipped from V and 1 base from J, the junction kept 12 bases outside the gene matches. The CDR3 DNA reads TGTGCCAGCAGCGCCCTGACAGGGAGCGGATCCTACGAGCAGTACTTC. It yields the protein CASSALTGSGSYEQYF.

The chain couples TRBV29-1 to TRBJ1-1; D ambiguous. V was cut by 3 bases and J by 5 bases, with 10 bases left in between. The germline V gene encodes CDR1 SQVTM and CDR2 ANQGSEA. The CDR3 extends over 12 amino acids. Written as DNA, the CDR3 is TGCAGCGTTGACCGGCGGGCAACTGAAGCTTTCTTT. Translated: CSVDRRATEAFF.

The V gene is TRBV6-5, the J gene TRBJ2-3; possible D gene TRBD2, 5 bases. V lost 6 bases to trimming and J lost 3 bases, with 16 bases between them. The CDR3 has 15 residues. Germline loops: CDR1 MNHEY, CDR2 SVGAGI. CDR3 DNA: TGTGCCAGCAGACGTCAACTAGTACCAACAGATACGCAGTATTTT. This translates into CASRRQLVPTDTQYF.

This chain uses TRBV12-5 with TRBJ1-6; D perhaps matches TRBD1 (5 bases). This CDR3 is 15 amino acids long. The germline V gene encodes CDR1 LGHNT and CDR2 FRNRAP. V was cut by 1 base and J by 2 bases, with 6 bases left in between. The CDR3 here is CASGLGGAYNSPLHF. The CDR3 bases are TGTGCTAGTGGTTTGGGGGGCGCCTATAATTCACCCCTCCACTTT.

The count of this clone is one. The V and J genes are TRBV7-6 and TRBJ2-7; TRBD2 matches at 7 bases. This CDR3 comprises 16 residues. Germline V gives CDR1 SGHVS, CDR2 FNYEAQ. V lost 5 bases to trimming and J lost 3 bases; unmatched junction nucleotides: 13. CDR3 in amino acids: CASSPQSGKAYYEQYF. CDR3 in DNA: TGTGCCAGCAGCCCCCAGAGCGGGAAGGCCTACTACGAGCAGTACTTC.

Here the CDR3 reads CASSQDARGTLSYEQYF. CDR3 DNA: TGCGCCAGCAGCCAAGATGCGAGGGGAACACTCTCCTACGAGCAGTACTTC. The J gene is TRBJ2-7, the V gene TRBV4-3, with D perhaps matching TRBD1 or TRBD2 (5 bases each). The CDR3 is made up of 17 amino acids. Germline CDR1 reads LGHNA; CDR2 reads YSLEER. V was cut by 0 bases and J by 0 bases, with 15 bases left in between.

Points on this clone: A read error may account for a junction end that differs from germline. This chain uses TRBV15 with TRBJ2-1; D ambiguous. Germline CDR1 is LNHNV and CDR2 is YYDKDF (reference sequence). The CDR3 length is 13 residues. The CDR3 is CVTSRELRNEQFF. In DNA form, the CDR3 reads TGTGTCACCAGCAGAGAGCTCAGGAATGAGCAGTTCTTC.

The chain couples TRBV3-1 (or the pseudogene TRBV3-2) to TRBJ2-5, with 7 positions matching TRBD1. The CDR3 has 15 residues. V was clipped by 2 bases and J by 4 bases; unmatched bases: 7. Germline lookup yields CDR1 LGHDT and CDR2 YNNKEL (reference sequence). CDR3 nucleotide sequence: TGTGCCAGCAGCCAAAACGGACAGGTACGAGAGACCCAGTACTTC. This encodes CASSQNGQVRETQYF.

V gene TRBV7-3 combines with J gene TRBJ1-1; D not certain. CDR1 and CDR2 (germline): SGHTA, FQGTGA. Trimming stripped 5 bases from V and 0 bases from J, with 7 bases between. The CDR3 length is 13 residues. The CDR3 sequence is CASSEDLNTEAFF. The CDR3 DNA sequence: TGTGCCAGCAGCGAAGATCTGAACACTGAAGCTTTCTTT.

The V and J genes are TRBV5-5 and TRBJ2-1; no reliable D call. From germline, CDR1 is SGHKS and CDR2 YYEKEE (reference sequence). The CDR3 spans 15 residues. Trimming removed 3 bases from V and 1 base from J, with 11 bases in between. CDR3 coding DNA: TGTGCCAGCAGCTCAACCGGACCTTCCTACAATGAGCAGTTCTTC. Its protein is CASSSTGPSYNEQFF.

The V gene is TRBV30, the J gene TRBJ2-1, with 9 bases matching TRBD2. Germline CDR1 GTSNPN, CDR2 SVGIG (reference sequence). Unmatched junction bases numbered 19, after V lost 3 bases and J lost 7 bases. This CDR3 is 18 amino acids long. The CDR3 DNA follows: TGTGCCTGGAGCCACTTCGGATCAGCGGGGGGAAGGGTAAATGAGCAGTTCTTC. Its protein is CAWSHFGSAGGRVNEQFF.

This chain joins TRBV5-1 and TRBJ2-7, with 9 nucleotides matching TRBD2. The CDR3 totals 15 residues. V shed 4 bases and J 1 base; nucleotides not matched to a gene: 6. Germline V gene lookup returns CDR1 SGHRS and CDR2 YFSETQ. The CDR3 nucleotides read TGCGCCAGCAGCGCGGGGACTAGCTGGTCCTACGAGCAGTACTTC. It codes for CASSAGTSWSYEQYF.

The V call is TRBV3-1 (or the pseudogene TRBV3-2), the J call TRBJ1-1; TRBD1 matches at 8 bases. CDR1 and CDR2 (germline): LGHDT, YNNKEL (reference sequence). V lost 3 bases to trimming and J lost 3 bases; unmatched junction nucleotides: 3. This CDR3 has 14 amino acids. CDR3 bases: TGTGCCAGCAGCCAGCAGGGGGCTGACACTGAAGCTTTCTTT. It specifies CASSQQGADTEAFF.

This clone was detected once. This chain links TRBV25-1 with TRBJ2-6; D call uncertain. The CDR3 sequence is 16 residues long. In germline, CDR1 is MGHDK, CDR2 SYGVNS. V was cut by 3 bases and J by 0 bases, with 9 bases left in between. The CDR3 is CASSDPRSSGANVLTF. CDR3 DNA: TGTGCCAGCAGTGACCCAAGGAGCTCTGGGGCCAACGTCCTGACTTTC.

The chain has TRBV6-5 and TRBJ2-7; 10 nucleotides agree with TRBD1. Germline trimming cut 5 bases from V and 4 bases from J; bases unmatched to any gene: 8. The CDR3 loop spans 15 amino acids. CDR1 and CDR2 from the germline V gene are MNHEY and SVGAGI. This CDR3 reads CASSMPGQGIYEQYF. The CDR3 DNA sequence: TGTGCCAGCAGTATGCCGGGACAGGGGATTTACGAGCAGTACTTC.

V usage is TRBV4-2 and J usage is TRBJ1-1, with D possibly matching TRBD1 (6 bases). V lost 6 bases and J 3 bases, leaving 11 bases between the germline ends. The CDR3 covers 13 residues. Germline V gives CDR1 LGHNA, CDR2 YNFKEQ. CDR3 sequence: CASRYRADTEAFF. The CDR3 DNA sequence: TGTGCCAGCAGGTACAGGGCGGACACTGAAGCTTTCTTT.

The V gene is TRBV27, the J gene TRBJ2-7; TRBD1 matches at 8 bases. Germline loops: CDR1 MNHEY, CDR2 SMNVEV (reference sequence). This CDR3 contains 14 residues. The V and J ends lost 5 bases and 6 bases, in that order; junction bases with no gene match: 9. The DNA for the CDR3 is TGTGCCAGCAGTGATGGGGCAGGGGGCCTCGAGCAGTACTTC. It encodes CASSDGAGGLEQYF.

This rearrangement joins TRBV19 to TRBJ1-6; 7 bases line up with TRBD1. This CDR3 has 15 amino acids. Trimming took 8 bases from V and 0 from J; bases not matched to a gene: 4. Germline V gene data show CDR1 as LNHDA and CDR2 as SQIVND (reference sequence). The CDR3 coding sequence is TGTGCCAGTCAGACAGGGAGCTCCTATAATTCACCCCTCCACTTT. This encodes CASQTGSSYNSPLHF.

The CDR3 nucleotides are TGTGCCAGAAGCTGCCTCAGGGGAGTTAACTATGGCTACACCTTC. Amino acid sequence: CARSCLRGVNYGYTF. This chain connects TRBV5-3 to TRBJ1-2, with D maybe TRBD1 (6 bases). TRBV5-3 carries the ORF label, with uncertain function. The V end lost 3 bases, the J end lost 1 base, and 13 bases lay between the germline ends. The CDR3 totals 15 residues.

This clone is medium-sized (0.01 to 0.1%). Other DNA sequences from this sample encode an identical CDR3 as well. J is TRBJ1-1 and V is TRBV6-5; D not resolved. Trimming shortened V by 5 bases and J by 0 bases, and 4 bases separated the two germline ends. The CDR3 covers 12 residues. Germline CDR1 MNHEY, CDR2 SVGAGI. The CDR3 here is CASSHLNTEAFF. The CDR3 nucleotides read TGTGCCAGCAGTCACCTGAACACTGAAGCTTTCTTT.